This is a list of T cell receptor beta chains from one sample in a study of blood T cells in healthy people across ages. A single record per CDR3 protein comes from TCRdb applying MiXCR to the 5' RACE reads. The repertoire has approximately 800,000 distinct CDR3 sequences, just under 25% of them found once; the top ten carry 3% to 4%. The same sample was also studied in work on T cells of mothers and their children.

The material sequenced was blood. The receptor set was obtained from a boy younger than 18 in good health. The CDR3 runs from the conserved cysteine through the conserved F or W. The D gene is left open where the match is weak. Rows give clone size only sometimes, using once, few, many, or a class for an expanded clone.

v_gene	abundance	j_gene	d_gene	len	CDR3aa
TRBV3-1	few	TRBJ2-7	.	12	CASSRRNYEQYF
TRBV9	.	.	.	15	CASSVDSGGQETQYF
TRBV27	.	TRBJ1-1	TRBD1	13	CATRQGFVTEAFF
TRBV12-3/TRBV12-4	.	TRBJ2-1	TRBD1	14	CASSSRTGSNEQFF
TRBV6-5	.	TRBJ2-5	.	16	CASSYGVGTTRETQYF
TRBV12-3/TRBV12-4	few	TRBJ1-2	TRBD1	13	CASSYGQGSGYTF
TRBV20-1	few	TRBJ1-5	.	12	CSARGGNQPQHF
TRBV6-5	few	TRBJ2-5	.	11	CASGWEANEYF
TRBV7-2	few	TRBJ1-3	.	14	CASGRPSSGNTIYF
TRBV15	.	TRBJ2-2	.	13	CATKQGKGGELFF
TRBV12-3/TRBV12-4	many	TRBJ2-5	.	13	CASSSRRKETQYF
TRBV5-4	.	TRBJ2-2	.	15	CASSLDRGRSGELFF
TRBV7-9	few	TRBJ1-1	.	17	CASSLVENGPPNTEAFF
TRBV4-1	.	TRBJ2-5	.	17	CASSQDHFGQLQETQYF
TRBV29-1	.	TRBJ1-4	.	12	CSVEGQGEKLFF
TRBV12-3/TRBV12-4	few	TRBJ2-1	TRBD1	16	CASSDNDRGPSNEQFF
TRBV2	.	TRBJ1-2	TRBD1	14	CASNPDRGRRGYTF
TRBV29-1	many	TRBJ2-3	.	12	CSVEGGSDTQYF
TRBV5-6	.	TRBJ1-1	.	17	CASSPPAVQFDKLEAFF
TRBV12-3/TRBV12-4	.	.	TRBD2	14	CASSPGAGGYEQYF
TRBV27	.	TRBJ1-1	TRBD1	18	CASSQLPGQGHMETEAFF
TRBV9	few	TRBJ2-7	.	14	CASSRSDSSYEQYF
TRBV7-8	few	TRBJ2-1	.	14	CASSLVGTLREQFF
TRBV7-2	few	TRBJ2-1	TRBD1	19	CASSLVWWDRGPGRSEQFF